Following are 28 T cell receptor beta chains from one sample sequenced in a study of early T cells in non-severe SARS-CoV-2 infection. TCRdb analysed the 5' RACE reads with MiXCR anew, one entry per CDR3 protein. Among roughly 120,000 distinct CDR3 sequences listed, more than 12% were seen once. The sample taken for sequencing was whole blood. Source of these receptors: an adult who was a healthcare worker with PCR-confirmed SARS-CoV-2 infection or an uninfected control (not recorded which).

This clonotype appeared a few times. Here the CDR3 DNA reads TGTGCCAGCAGTTACCTCGTTCGAGGTTACGGGGAGCTGTTTTTT. It is translated as CASSYLVRGYGELFF. The gene calls are TRBV6-2 or TRBV6-3 and TRBJ2-2; D unresolved. CDR3 length equals 15 residues. Trimming left V 2 bases short and J 7 bases short, with 14 bases between. Germline assignment: CDR1 MNHEY and CDR2 SVGEGT.

This clonotype has a handful of counts. Just one base apart from a much larger clone, this may be a read error. The chain uses TRBV20-1 and TRBJ2-3; maybe TRBD2 (5 bases). This CDR3 is built from 14 residues. V dropped 6 bases and J dropped 9 bases, with 22 bases sitting between them. Germline-derived CDR1 and CDR2 are DFQATT and SNEGSKA (reference sequence). The chain's CDR3 is CSAITRTSSVTQYF. In nucleotides, the CDR3 is TGCAGTGCAATCACCAGGACTTCCTCCGTCACGCAGTATTTT.

The rearrangement links TRBV10-3 to TRBJ2-3; D not certain. The CDR3 spans 14 residues. The V gene lost 10 bases and the J gene lost 2 bases, with 16 bases spanning the gap. Germline V lookup: CDR1 ENHRY, CDR2 SYGVKD. This CDR3 is CATVYRINTDTQYF. The CDR3 nucleotides are TGTGCCACCGTTTACAGAATAAACACAGATACGCAGTATTTT.

This clonotype has more than one count but fewer than ten. This chain joins TRBV12-3 or TRBV12-4 and TRBJ1-2; the match to TRBD1 covers 7 bases. This CDR3 region has 14 residues. V dropped 4 bases and J dropped 4; count of bases not matched to a gene: 6. The CDR3 DNA follows: TGTGCCAGCAGTTGGACAGGTAGTCCCTATGGCTACACCTTC. Amino acids: CASSWTGSPYGYTF.

The V gene is TRBV29-1, the J gene TRBJ2-3, with D possibly being TRBD1 or TRBD2 (5 bases each). Germline V gene lookup returns CDR1 SQVTM and CDR2 ANQGSEA. V dropped 4 bases and J dropped 0 bases, with 11 bases sitting between them. CDR3 length equals 14 residues. The CDR3 spells CSVARGTSTDTQYF. CDR3 nucleotide sequence: TGCAGCGTTGCTCGGGGCACTAGCACAGATACGCAGTATTTT.

This clonotype turned up a few times. This rearrangement joins TRBV30 to TRBJ2-1; 9 bases agree with TRBD1. The CDR3 extends over 14 amino acids. In germline, CDR1 is GTSNPN, CDR2 SVGIG (reference sequence). J gave up 8 bases and V 0 bases, and 5 bases lay outside the gene matches. The CDR3 spells CAWSVGTGYYEQFF. CDR3 sequence (DNA): TGTGCCTGGAGTGTAGGGACAGGGTATTATGAGCAGTTCTTC.

This clonotype has just a few counts. The chain is built from TRBV12-3 or TRBV12-4 and TRBJ1-1, with 8 nucleotides matching TRBD1. CDR3 size: 13 residues. V lost 4 bases and J lost 3; bases outside the gene matches: 1. The DNA of the CDR3 is TGTGCCAGCAGTTACAGGGGGTACACTGAAGCTTTCTTT. Protein sequence: CASSYRGYTEAFF.

This clonotype was counted a few times. The chain uses TRBV12-3 or TRBV12-4 and TRBJ1-2; D not resolved. V lost 2 bases and J lost 8, with 12 bases in between. CDR3 size: 13 residues. The CDR3 sequence is CASSLFGEGGYTF. The CDR3 DNA is TGTGCCAGCAGTTTATTCGGGGAAGGAGGCTACACCTTC.

This sequence joins TRBV11-2 and TRBJ2-4, with no clear D. The germline gives CDR1 SGHAT, CDR2 FQNNGV. The ends were cut back, 5 bases at V and 0 bases at J, with 8 bases in the middle. The CDR3 loop spans 14 amino acids. CDR3 protein: CASSPSGAKNIQYF. CDR3 bases: TGTGCCAGCAGCCCTTCAGGAGCCAAAAACATTCAGTACTTC.

This chain joins TRBV2 and TRBJ2-2; the D is unclear. Trimming left V 4 bases short and J 3 bases short, with 9 bases between. The V gene's germline CDR1 is SNHLY and CDR2 FYNNEI. CDR3 length: 14 amino acids. CDR3 bases: TGTGCCAGCAGTGCTTGGAGTTACACCGGGGAGCTGTTTTTT. This codes for CASSAWSYTGELFF.

The gene calls are TRBV7-9 and TRBJ1-1, with TRBD1 as a possible D gene (6 bases). The CDR3 has 16 amino acids. V was trimmed by 5 bases and J by 2 bases, leaving 18 bases between them. Germline V lookup: CDR1 SEHNR, CDR2 FQNEAQ (reference sequence). The CDR3 loop reads CASSPQRTALNTEAFF. In DNA, the CDR3 is TGTGCCAGCAGCCCCCAAAGGACAGCCCTAAACACTGAAGCTTTCTTT.

There are a few counts of this clonotype. The chain recombines TRBV5-6 with TRBJ1-2; D not certain. Looked up from germline, CDR1 is SGHDT and CDR2 is YYEEEE. The CDR3 is 13 amino acids. The V gene lost 4 bases and the J gene lost 2 bases, with 9 bases spanning the gap. The CDR3 region is CASSQVENYGYTF. DNA of the CDR3: TGTGCCAGCAGCCAAGTGGAAAACTATGGCTACACCTTC.

This clonotype was found many times. The chain is built from TRBV2 and TRBJ2-2; a weak D match, TRBD2 (6 bases). The CDR3 has 12 residues. Trimming shortened V by 7 bases and J by 13 bases, and 16 bases separated the two germline ends. The germline V gene has CDR1 SNHLY and CDR2 FYNNEI. CDR3 amino acids: CASNSGAGRLFF. CDR3 sequence (DNA): TGTGCCAGCAATAGCGGCGCGGGTCGGCTGTTTTTT.

The V and J genes are TRBV10-3 and TRBJ1-3; D gene unclear. Trimming took off 5 bases at V and 0 bases at J, with 8 bases between the two ends. Germline loops: CDR1 ENHRY, CDR2 SYGVKD. The CDR3 runs 14 residues. DNA of the CDR3: TGTGCCATCAGTCCGTTGAACTCTGGAAACACCATATATTTT. Residues: CAISPLNSGNTIYF.

This clonotype was detected only a few times. The chain combines TRBV3-1 with TRBJ1-1; D remains ambiguous. V lost 4 bases to trimming and J lost 10 bases, with 10 bases between them. The CDR3 is 11 residues long. Germline V lookup: CDR1 LGHDT, CDR2 YNNKEL (reference sequence). The CDR3: CASSRGPAAFF. The CDR3 DNA reads TGTGCCAGCAGCCGAGGACCGGCAGCTTTCTTT.

J is TRBJ1-2 and V is TRBV7-9; D remains unclear. The CDR3 sequence is 12 residues long. Trimming left V 7 bases short and J 5 bases short, with 11 bases between. Germline V lookup: CDR1 SEHNR, CDR2 FQNEAQ (reference sequence). The CDR3: CASNSDGYGYTF. The CDR3 DNA is TGTGCCAGCAACTCGGACGGTTATGGCTACACCTTC.

A few counts support this clonotype. The V gene is TRBV7-8, the J gene TRBJ1-5, with D hard to call. Germline CDR1 SGHVS, CDR2 FQNEAQ. Trimming removed 2 bases at V and 5 bases at J, with 7 bases between. CDR3 length equals 13 residues. The CDR3 DNA reads TGTGCCAGCAGCTTAACTCAGTATCAGCCCCAGCATTTT. Amino acid sequence: CASSLTQYQPQHF.

This clonotype was counted a few times. J is TRBJ2-3 and V is TRBV5-5; D unresolved. Germline assignment: CDR1 SGHKS and CDR2 YYEKEE (reference sequence). Trimming took off 0 bases at V and 3 bases at J, with 8 bases between the two ends. This CDR3 is built from 14 residues. DNA of the CDR3: TGTGCCAGCAGCTTGGTCGGTCTGACAGATACGCAGTATTTT. It is translated as CASSLVGLTDTQYF. The full variable domain, in which reference TRBV5-5 and TRBJ2-3 provide the parts outside the CDR3, is DAGVTQSPTHLIKTRGQQVTLRCSPISGHKSVSWYQQVLGQGPQFIFQYYEKEERGRGNFPDRFSARQFPNYSSELNVNALLLGDSALYLCASSLVGLTDTQYFGPGTRLTVL.

The chain is built from TRBV2 and TRBJ2-1, with 9 bases that match TRBD1. This CDR3 contains 14 residues. With 4 bases clipped from V and 5 bases from J, the junction kept 3 bases outside the gene matches. Germline CDR1 and CDR2: SNHLY and FYNNEI. The CDR3 protein is CASSGGQGNNEQFF. CDR3 in DNA: TGTGCCAGCAGTGGAGGACAGGGGAACAATGAGCAGTTCTTC.

This clonotype has more than one count but fewer than ten. The rearrangement links TRBV2 to TRBJ2-6; D perhaps matches TRBD2 (5 bases). V was clipped by 4 bases and J by 0 bases, with 7 bases between them. Looked up from germline, CDR1 is SNHLY and CDR2 is FYNNEI. The CDR3 loop spans 15 amino acids. CDR3 region: CASSVAGSGANVLTF. In DNA form, the CDR3 reads TGTGCCAGCAGTGTGGCGGGCTCTGGGGCCAACGTCCTGACTTTC.

This clonotype was observed a few times. The J gene is TRBJ1-1, the V gene TRBV4-1, with unresolved D. The CDR3 extends over 14 amino acids. V lost 1 base and J lost 7, with 13 bases in between. Looked up from germline, CDR1 is MGHRA and CDR2 is YSYEKL. The CDR3 DNA follows: TGCGCCAGCAGCCAAGGGCCGGGATACAATGAAGCTTTCTTT. It codes for CASSQGPGYNEAFF.

The sample holds many counts of this clonotype. Here the CDR3 reads CASSQVSVGETQYF. CDR3 DNA sequence: TGCGCCAGCAGCCAAGTGAGCGTGGGGGAGACCCAGTACTTC. This chain links TRBV4-1 with TRBJ2-5; no clear D. The CDR3 is made up of 14 amino acids. Germline V gene lookup returns CDR1 MGHRA and CDR2 YSYEKL. The V end lost 1 base, the J end lost 5 bases, and 11 bases lay between the germline ends.

The sample holds many counts of this clonotype. V and J are TRBV13 and TRBJ2-7; TRBD1 might be the D (7 bases). Looked up from germline, CDR1 is PRHDT and CDR2 is FYEKMQ (reference sequence). This CDR3 is built from 18 residues. The V end lost 0 bases, the J end lost 2 bases, and 20 bases lay between the germline ends. The CDR3 here is CASSLGYGGGRLTYEQYF. In DNA form, the CDR3 reads TGTGCCAGCAGCTTAGGGTATGGAGGGGGCCGACTGACCTACGAGCAGTACTTC.

The chain is built from TRBV30 and TRBJ1-3, with D possibly TRBD1 on 5 matching bases. Trimming stripped 0 bases from V and 0 bases from J, with 15 bases between. The germline V gene has CDR1 GTSNPN and CDR2 SVGIG (reference sequence). The CDR3 spans 17 residues. The CDR3 DNA follows: TGTGCCTGGAGTGTAGGTGCAGGGCTTGTCTCTGGAAACACCATATATTTT. This gives the protein CAWSVGAGLVSGNTIYF.

The chain links TRBV12-3 or TRBV12-4 to TRBJ1-1, with 11 nucleotides matching TRBD1. This CDR3 comprises 18 residues. Trimming removed 4 bases from V and 4 bases from J; junction bases left unmatched: 14. DNA of the CDR3: TGTGCCAGCAGTTCCTACCAGGACAGGGGGCGGGTAGGCACTGAAGCTTTCTTT. Translation gives CASSSYQDRGRVGTEAFF.

The rearrangement joins TRBV2 to TRBJ1-1, with no clear D. Germline CDR1 and CDR2: SNHLY and FYNNEI. V lost 4 bases and J lost 1, with 7 bases in between. The length of the CDR3 is 13 residues. The CDR3 DNA is TGTGCCAGCAGTGCGGCGGAGAACACTGAAGCTTTCTTT. Protein sequence: CASSAAENTEAFF.

In regard to this clonotype: A read error may explain this, as a much larger clone is one base away. CDR3 protein: CASEPDIWGRVESDGYTF. In DNA, the CDR3 is TGTGCCAGCGAACCCGATATATGGGGCCGAGTAGAGAGTGATGGCTACACCTTC. The V gene is TRBV6-6, the J gene TRBJ1-2; perhaps TRBD1 as D (5 bases). CDR1 MNHNY and CDR2 SVGAGI come from the germline V gene (reference sequence). The CDR3 has 18 amino acids. V lost 8 bases and J 6 bases, leaving 31 bases between the germline ends.

This clonotype appeared a few times. The gene calls are TRBV5-1 and TRBJ1-3, with a tentative D call TRBD1 (6 bases). Trimming pared 0 bases from V and 0 bases from J, leaving 16 bases between. CDR1 is SGHRS, CDR2 YFSETQ, per germline. The CDR3 sequence is 18 residues long. DNA for the CDR3: TGCGCCAGCAGCTTGGAAGGTGGGGGCGAGAGCTCTGGAAACACCATATATTTT. Its protein product is CASSLEGGGESSGNTIYF.